The present T cell receptor beta chain was sequenced within a study of T-cell memory formation after mild COVID-19. After 5'RACE with constant-segment primers, TCR alpha and TCR beta cDNA libraries carrying sample barcodes and UMIs were obtained. Each CDR3 protein is one row after TCRdb ran MiXCR on the 5' RACE reads. This table has some 97,000 distinct CDR3 sequences, around 10% appearing once. General study findings and limits: Mainly in CM and EM were contracting CD4+ clones; CD8+ were in EMRA. There was a balanced CD4/CD8 profile in clones contracting day 15 to 85, and later expanders leaned CD4+.

Germline V lookup: CDR1 MGHRA, CDR2 YSYEKL. The V and J ends lost 1 base and 8 bases respectively, with 12 bases between them. The CDR3 is 15 amino acids. This clonotype has more than one count but fewer than ten. Its antigen is currently unknown. V gene TRBV4-1 combines with J gene TRBJ1-6, with a possible D match to TRBD1 (5 bases). The sequenced material came from PBMCs or a T cell subset sorted from them (not recorded which). This TCR derives from a man between 18 and 35 years old who had mild COVID-19 (a few samples of this study predate the infection). Cell type and time point are not known. The CDR3 nucleotides read TGCGCCAGCAGCCAAGTCATCAGGGAGGATTCACCCCTCCACTTT. Protein: CASSQVIREDSPLHF.